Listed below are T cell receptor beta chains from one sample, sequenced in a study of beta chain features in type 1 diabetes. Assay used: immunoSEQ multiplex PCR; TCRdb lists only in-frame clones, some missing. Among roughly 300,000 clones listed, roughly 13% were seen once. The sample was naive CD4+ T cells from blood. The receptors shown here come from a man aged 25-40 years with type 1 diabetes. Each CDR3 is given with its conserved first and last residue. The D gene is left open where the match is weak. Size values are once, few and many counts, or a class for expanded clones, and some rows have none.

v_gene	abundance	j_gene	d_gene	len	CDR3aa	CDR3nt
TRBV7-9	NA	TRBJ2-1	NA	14	CASSYRVETGEQFF	TGTGCCAGCAGCTACAGGGTCGAGACGGGTGAGCAGTTCTTC
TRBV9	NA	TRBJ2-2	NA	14	CASSVGASAGELFF	TGTGCCAGCAGCGTGGGGGCGTCAGCTGGGGAGCTGTTTTTT
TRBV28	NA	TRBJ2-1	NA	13	CASRSSSYNEQFF	TGTGCCAGCAGATCGAGCTCCTACAATGAGCAGTTCTTC
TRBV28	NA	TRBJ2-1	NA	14	CASRQGGVGNEQFF	TGTGCCAGCAGACAGGGTGGGGTAGGCAATGAGCAGTTCTTC
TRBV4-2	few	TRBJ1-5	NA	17	CASSRRGSPEDNQPQHF	TGTGCCAGCAGCCGCCGAGGGTCTCCGGAGGACAATCAGCCCCAGCATTTT
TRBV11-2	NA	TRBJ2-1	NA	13	CASSSRAYNEQFF	TGTGCCAGCAGCTCCCGAGCTTACAATGAGCAGTTCTTC
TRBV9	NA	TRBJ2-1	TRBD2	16	CASSVVPGLVRNEQFF	TGTGCCAGCAGCGTAGTCCCGGGACTAGTTAGGAATGAGCAGTTCTTC
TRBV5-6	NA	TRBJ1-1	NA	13	CASSLTGRTEAFF	TGTGCCAGCAGCTTAACAGGGCGGACTGAAGCTTTCTTT
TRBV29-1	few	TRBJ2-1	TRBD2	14	CSVETSGLYNEQFF	TGCAGCGTTGAAACTAGCGGGCTCTACAATGAGCAGTTCTTC
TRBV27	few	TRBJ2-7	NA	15	CAAGPLGGSSYEQYF	TGTGCCGCCGGCCCCTTGGGGGGAAGTTCCTACGAGCAGTACTTC
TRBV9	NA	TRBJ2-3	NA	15	CASSGRRSRTDTQYF	TGTGCCAGCAGCGGTCGTAGATCTCGCACAGATACGCAGTATTTT
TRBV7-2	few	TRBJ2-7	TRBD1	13	CASSPGTGYEQYF	TGTGCCAGCAGCCCCGGGACAGGGTACGAGCAGTACTTC
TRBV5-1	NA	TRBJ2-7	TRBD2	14	CASSPGGVGYEQYF	TGCGCCAGCAGCCCGGGGGGGGTTGGCTACGAGCAGTACTTC
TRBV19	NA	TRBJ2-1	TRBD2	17	CASSILVTSGGKNEQFF	TGTGCCAGTAGTATACTGGTGACTAGCGGGGGAAAAAATGAGCAGTTCTTC
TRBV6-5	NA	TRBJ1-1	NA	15	CASSYSGSSNTEAFF	TGTGCCAGCAGTTACTCGGGCAGTTCGAACACTGAAGCTTTCTTT
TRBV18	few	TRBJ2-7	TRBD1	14	CASSAGQGAAWQYF	TGTGCCAGCTCAGCTGGACAGGGGGCGGCGTGGCAGTACTTC
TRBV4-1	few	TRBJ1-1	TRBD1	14	CASTTTGVDTEAFF	TGCGCCAGCACCACGACAGGGGTGGACACTGAAGCTTTCTTT
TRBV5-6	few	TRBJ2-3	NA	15	CASSLIGLTDDTQYF	TGTGCCAGCAGCTTGATCGGCCTAACAGACGATACGCAGTATTTT
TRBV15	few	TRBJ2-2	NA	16	CATSEGGHPNTGELFF	TGTGCCACCAGCGAAGGGGGACACCCTAACACCGGGGAGCTGTTTTTT
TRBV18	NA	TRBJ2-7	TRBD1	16	CASSPSGGLSSYEQYF	TGTGCCAGCTCACCCTCAGGGGGTCTTTCATCCTACGAGCAGTACTTC
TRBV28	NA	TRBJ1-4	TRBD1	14	CASIPGTGSEKLFF	TGTGCCAGCATCCCCGGGACAGGGAGTGAAAAACTGTTTTTT
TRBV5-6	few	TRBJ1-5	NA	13	CASSAGDNQPQHF	TGTGCCAGCAGCGCCGGGGACAATCAGCCCCAGCATTTT
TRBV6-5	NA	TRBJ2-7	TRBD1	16	CASSYSVTGGWYEQYF	TGTGCCAGCAGTTACTCGGTTACAGGGGGCTGGTACGAGCAGTACTTC
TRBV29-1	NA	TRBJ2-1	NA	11	CSYLWEVEQFF	TGCAGCTACTTATGGGAGGTTGAGCAGTTCTTC
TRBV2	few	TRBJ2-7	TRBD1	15	CASSDGGTGRREQYF	TGTGCCAGCAGTGACGGGGGGACAGGGAGGAGGGAGCAGTACTTC
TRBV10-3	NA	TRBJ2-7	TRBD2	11	CASAGGYEQYF	TGTGCCAGTGCGGGAGGCTACGAGCAGTACTTC
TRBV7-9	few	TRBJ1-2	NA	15	CASSRSRGSESGYTF	TGTGCCAGCAGCAGATCGCGGGGGTCGGAATCTGGCTACACCTTC
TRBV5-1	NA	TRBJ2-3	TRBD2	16	CASSLLTSGSTDTQYF	TGCGCCAGCAGCCTTTTGACTAGCGGGAGCACAGATACGCAGTATTTT
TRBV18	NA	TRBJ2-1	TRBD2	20	CASSPLPRLAEKGAYNEQFF	TGTGCCAGCTCACCCCTCCCGAGACTAGCGGAGAAGGGGGCCTACAATGAGCAGTTCTTC
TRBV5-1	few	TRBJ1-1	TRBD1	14	CASSTRQGMAEAFF	TGCGCCAGCAGCACCCGACAGGGGATGGCTGAAGCTTTCTTT
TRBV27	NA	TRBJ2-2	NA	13	CASSDRNTGELFF	TGTGCCAGCAGTGACAGGAACACCGGGGAGCTGTTTTTT
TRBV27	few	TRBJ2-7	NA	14	CASSPREIGNEQYF	TGTGCCAGCAGCCCGCGGGAAATCGGCAACGAGCAGTACTTC
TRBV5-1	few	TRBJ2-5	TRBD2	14	CASSWGLAEETQYF	TGCGCCAGCAGCTGGGGACTAGCGGAAGAGACCCAGTACTTC
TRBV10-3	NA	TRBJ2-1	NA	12	CAISERDTEQFF	TGTGCCATCAGTGAGCGGGACACGGAGCAGTTCTTC
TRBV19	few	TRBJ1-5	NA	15	CASSIVPATRQPQHF	TGTGCCAGTAGTATAGTCCCTGCTACTCGGCAGCCCCAGCATTTT
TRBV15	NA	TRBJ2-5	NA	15	CATSRDRGRGETQYF	TGTGCCACCAGCAGAGATAGAGGACGCGGGGAGACCCAGTACTTC
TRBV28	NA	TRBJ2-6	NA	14	CASREASGANVLTF	TGTGCCAGCAGAGAGGCCTCTGGGGCCAACGTCCTGACTTTC
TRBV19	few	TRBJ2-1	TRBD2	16	CASSIDRGLVYNEQFF	TGTGCCAGTAGTATAGATAGGGGACTAGTCTACAATGAGCAGTTCTTC
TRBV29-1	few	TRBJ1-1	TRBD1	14	CSAGSGTGKVEAFF	TGCAGCGCGGGCTCCGGGACAGGGAAAGTTGAAGCTTTCTTT
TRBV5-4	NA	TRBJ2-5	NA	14	CASSSPGEGETQYF	TGTGCCAGCAGCTCACCGGGCGAGGGAGAGACCCAGTACTTC
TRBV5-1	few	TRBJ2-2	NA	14	CASSLAPNTGELFF	TGCGCCAGCAGCTTGGCTCCGAACACCGGGGAGCTGTTTTTT
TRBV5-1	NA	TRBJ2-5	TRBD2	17	CASSRRIAGRRAETQYF	TGCGCCAGCAGCCGAAGGATAGCGGGGAGAAGGGCAGAGACCCAGTACTTC
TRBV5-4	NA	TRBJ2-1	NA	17	CASSPSTRARSYNEQFF	TGTGCCAGCAGCCCCTCCACGCGGGCCAGGTCCTACAATGAGCAGTTCTTC
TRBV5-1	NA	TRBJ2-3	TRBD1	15	CASSLQGVNTDTQYF	TGCGCCAGCAGCTTACAGGGGGTGAACACAGATACGCAGTATTTT
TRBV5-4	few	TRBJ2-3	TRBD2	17	CASSLRRVSGSTDTQYF	TGTGCCAGCAGCTTGCGACGGGTTAGCGGGAGCACAGATACGCAGTATTTT